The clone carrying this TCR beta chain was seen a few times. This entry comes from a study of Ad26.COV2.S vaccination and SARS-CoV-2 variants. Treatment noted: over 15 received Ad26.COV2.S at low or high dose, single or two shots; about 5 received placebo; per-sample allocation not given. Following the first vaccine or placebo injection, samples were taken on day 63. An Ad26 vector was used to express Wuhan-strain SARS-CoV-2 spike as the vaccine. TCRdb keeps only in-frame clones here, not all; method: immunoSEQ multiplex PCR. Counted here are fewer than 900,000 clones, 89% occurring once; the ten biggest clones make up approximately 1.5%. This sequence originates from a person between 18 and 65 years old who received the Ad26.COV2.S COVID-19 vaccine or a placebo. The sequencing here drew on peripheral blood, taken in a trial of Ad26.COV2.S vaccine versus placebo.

In nucleotides, the CDR3 is TGTGCCAGCTCACCACCGTCTAACACCGGGGAGCTGTTTTTT. Translation gives CASSPPSNTGELFF. V is TRBV18 and J is TRBJ2-2; D gene uncertain. CDR1 KGHSH and CDR2 LQKENI come from the germline V gene. Trimming took off 0 bases at V and 2 bases at J, with 4 bases between the two ends. The CDR3 totals 14 residues.